This is a list of T cell receptor beta chains from one sample in a study of low-dose radiotherapy and immunotherapy resistance in tumors. TCRdb recomputed calls from the reads with MiXCR, one row per CDR3 protein. The repertoire includes about 39,000 distinct CDR3 sequences, around 21% of them detected once, and roughly 10% sits in the top ten. Source: PBMCs, taken after low-dose radiotherapy plus immunotherapy. These receptors were obtained from a female donor with ovarian cancer. Both conserved end residues are part of each CDR3. Each record gives: clone size, J gene, CDR3 length, V gene, D gene, CDR3 DNA, CDR3 protein. A D gene is named only where the DNA matches it firmly. Some rows have no size entry. The others give once, few or many, or a class for an expanded clone.

size: many
J: TRBJ2-2
length: 14
V: TRBV6-2/TRBV6-3
D: -
DNA: TGTGCCAGCAGGGGGACGGCGAACACCGGGGAGCTGTTTTTT
CDR3: CASRGTANTGELFF

size: many
J: TRBJ1-1
length: 14
V: TRBV2
D: -
DNA: TGTGCCAGCAGTGCCCTACGGGAGGGGACTGAAGCTTTCTTT
CDR3: CASSALREGTEAFF

size: many
J: TRBJ2-3
length: 16
V: TRBV19
D: TRBD2
DNA: TGTGCCAGTAGTGCCGGGACTAGCGGGGACCACGGTACGCAGTATTTT
CDR3: CASSAGTSGDHGTQYF

size: many
J: TRBJ2-1
length: 16
V: TRBV20-1
D: -
DNA: TGCAGTGCTAGAGAGAATTCGGGAAGACTAGTCAATGAGCAGTTCTTC
CDR3: CSARENSGRLVNEQFF

size: many
J: TRBJ2-3
length: 14
V: TRBV12-3/TRBV12-4
D: -
DNA: TGTGCCAGCAGTTTCGGGGGTAACGCAGATACGCAGTATTTT
CDR3: CASSFGGNADTQYF

size: few
J: TRBJ2-1
length: 14
V: TRBV9
D: TRBD1
DNA: TGTGCCAGCAAGCCCGGGACAGGCCCCAATGAGCAGTTCTTC
CDR3: CASKPGTGPNEQFF

size: many
J: TRBJ2-7
length: 14
V: TRBV20-1
D: -
DNA: TGCAGTGCAAAACGTCAACACCTCTCCTACGAGCAGTACTTC
CDR3: CSAKRQHLSYEQYF

size: few
J: TRBJ1-2
length: 13
V: TRBV28
D: TRBD1
DNA: TGTGCCAGCAGCCTGGGACAGGTCTATGGCTACACCTTC
CDR3: CASSLGQVYGYTF

size: -
J: TRBJ2-2
length: 16
V: TRBV2
D: -
DNA: TGTGCCAGCAGTGCCCACGGAGGGGGCAACACCGGGGAGCTGTTTTTT
CDR3: CASSAHGGGNTGELFF

size: many
J: TRBJ2-7
length: 15
V: TRBV4-1
D: TRBD1
DNA: TGCGCCAGCAGCCAAGACCCTCGACAGGGCTACGAGCAGTACTTC
CDR3: CASSQDPRQGYEQYF

size: many
J: TRBJ1-6
length: 17
V: TRBV5-3
D: -
DNA: TGTGCCAGCAGCTTGGCCTTAACGGGGGGAAGGAATTCACCCCTCCACTTT
CDR3: CASSLALTGGRNSPLHF

size: many
J: TRBJ2-2
length: 12
V: TRBV6-6
D: -
DNA: TGTGCCAGCAGTCCCCTAGCTGGGGAGCTGTTTTTT
CDR3: CASSPLAGELFF

size: -
J: TRBJ2-7
length: 13
V: TRBV30
D: -
DNA: TGTGCCTGGAGTCCGCCTTCCTCCTACGAGCAGTACTTC
CDR3: CAWSPPSSYEQYF

size: many
J: TRBJ2-1
length: 12
V: TRBV6-5
D: -
DNA: TGTGCCAGCAGTAACAGGGCTAGTGAGCAGTTCTTC
CDR3: CASSNRASEQFF

size: medium-sized
J: TRBJ1-5
length: 13
V: TRBV28
D: -
DNA: TGTGCCAGCAGCTACCCCGCGCAGGGGCCCCAGCATTTT
CDR3: CASSYPAQGPQHF

size: many
J: TRBJ2-2
length: 14
V: TRBV6-1
D: -
DNA: TGTGCCAGCAGTGAAACAGGGAGTGCCGGGGAGCTGTTTTTT
CDR3: CASSETGSAGELFF

size: -
J: TRBJ2-1
length: 16
V: TRBV7-4
D: TRBD1
DNA: TGTGCCAGCAGCCCCGGCTGGGACAGGGGGAACAATGAGCAGTTCTTC
CDR3: CASSPGWDRGNNEQFF

size: many
J: TRBJ2-3
length: 14
V: TRBV2
D: TRBD2
DNA: TGTGCCAGCAGCCCGAGCGGGGGGGCAGATACGCAGTATTTT
CDR3: CASSPSGGADTQYF

size: few
J: TRBJ2-7
length: 14
V: TRBV3-1
D: -
DNA: TGTGCCAGCAGCCAGGGACACACGTCCTACGAGCAGTACTTC
CDR3: CASSQGHTSYEQYF

size: many
J: TRBJ2-7
length: 13
V: TRBV7-8
D: -
DNA: TGCGCCAGCAGCTTGGCCGCGAGCTACGAGCAGTACTTC
CDR3: CASSLAASYEQYF

size: many
J: TRBJ2-5
length: 14
V: TRBV10-2
D: -
DNA: TGCGCCAGCAGTGACAATTCGGCTGGTGAGACCCAGTACTTC
CDR3: CASSDNSAGETQYF

size: -
J: TRBJ1-1
length: 14
V: TRBV10-2
D: TRBD1
DNA: TGCGCCAGCAGTGGGCAGGGGGCGCACACTGAAGCTTTCTTT
CDR3: CASSGQGAHTEAFF

size: many
J: TRBJ2-7
length: 12
V: TRBV12-3/TRBV12-4
D: -
DNA: TGTGCCAGCAGCCGGCGGACCTACGAGCAGTACTTC
CDR3: CASSRRTYEQYF

size: -
J: TRBJ2-4
length: 14
V: TRBV2
D: -
DNA: TGTGCCAGCAGGCCCCGAGCCTTCGGAAACATTCAGTACTTC
CDR3: CASRPRAFGNIQYF

size: many
J: TRBJ2-2
length: 14
V: TRBV29-1
D: -
DNA: TGCAGCGTTGAAGAGAACTTCCTCGGCGGGGAGCTGTTTTTT
CDR3: CSVEENFLGGELFF

size: once
J: TRBJ1-5
length: 14
V: TRBV6-5
D: -
DNA: TGTGCCAGCAGCTCAGCAGGGTCGGGTCAGCCCCAGCATTTT
CDR3: CASSSAGSGQPQHF

size: many
J: TRBJ2-2
length: 15
V: TRBV11-2
D: -
DNA: TGTGCCAGCAGCTTAGTGCGAAGCAACACCGGGGAGCTGTTTTTT
CDR3: CASSLVRSNTGELFF

size: many
J: TRBJ1-5
length: 14
V: TRBV18
D: -
DNA: TGTGCCAGCTCACGGGGGACGGCGGGGCAGCCCCAGCATTTT
CDR3: CASSRGTAGQPQHF

size: -
J: TRBJ2-7
length: 13
V: TRBV12-5
D: -
DNA: TGTGCTAGTGGTTTGACAGAAACCTACGAGCAGTACTTC
CDR3: CASGLTETYEQYF

size: many
J: TRBJ2-1
length: 16
V: TRBV7-6
D: -
DNA: TGTGCCAGCAGCCCGCGTGAGGCCGGGCGATACAATGAGCAGTTCTTC
CDR3: CASSPREAGRYNEQFF

size: many
J: TRBJ2-7
length: 13
V: TRBV29-1
D: TRBD1
DNA: TGCAGCGTTGTCCGGGACAGGGGGGTCGAGCAGTACTTC
CDR3: CSVVRDRGVEQYF

size: many
J: TRBJ1-1
length: 15
V: TRBV5-6
D: TRBD1
DNA: TGTGCCAGCAGCGGCTGGGACAGGGGGTCGACTGAAGCTTTCTTT
CDR3: CASSGWDRGSTEAFF

size: many
J: TRBJ2-7
length: 15
V: TRBV25-1
D: -
DNA: TGTGCCAGCAGTGAATATAGGGGATATACCTACGAGCAGTACTTC
CDR3: CASSEYRGYTYEQYF

size: -
J: TRBJ1-4
length: 11
V: TRBV28
D: -
DNA: TGTGCCAGCAGGGGCCTCGAAAGGCTGTTTTTT
CDR3: CASRGLERLFF

size: many
J: TRBJ1-2
length: 15
V: TRBV28
D: -
DNA: TGTGCCAGCAGTTCTGAGGGGTTAGGGAACTATGGCTACACCTTC
CDR3: CASSSEGLGNYGYTF

size: many
J: TRBJ2-1
length: 13
V: TRBV6-4
D: -
DNA: TGTGCCAGCAGTGACGGCGGGAACAATGAGCAGTTCTTC
CDR3: CASSDGGNNEQFF

size: many
J: TRBJ2-7
length: 15
V: TRBV14
D: TRBD2
DNA: TGTGCCAGCAGCCAGCTAGCGGCCCCGGGGTACGAGCAGTACTTC
CDR3: CASSQLAAPGYEQYF

size: many
J: TRBJ2-7
length: 15
V: TRBV20-1
D: TRBD1
DNA: TGCAGTGCTAGGGGCCAGGACAGGGGCCCCTACGAGCAGTACTTC
CDR3: CSARGQDRGPYEQYF

size: many
J: TRBJ2-3
length: 20
V: TRBV23-1
D: TRBD2
DNA: TGCGCCAGCAGTCAATCGATCGGCGCTAGCGGGAGGCGTAGCACAGATACGCAGTATTTT
CDR3: CASSQSIGASGRRSTDTQYF

size: many
J: TRBJ2-1
length: 14
V: TRBV19
D: -
DNA: TGTGCCAGTAGTATAGGGGGGGCCTACAATGAGCAGTTCTTC
CDR3: CASSIGGAYNEQFF

size: many
J: TRBJ2-4
length: 17
V: TRBV2
D: -
DNA: TGTGCCAGCAGTGAATTGGAGGGCGGGTTTGGCAAAAACATTCAGTACTTC
CDR3: CASSELEGGFGKNIQYF

size: many
J: TRBJ2-7
length: 12
V: TRBV29-1
D: TRBD1
DNA: TGCAGCGCGAGGACAGGGGACTACGAGCAGTACTTC
CDR3: CSARTGDYEQYF

size: few
J: TRBJ2-1
length: 16
V: TRBV5-1
D: TRBD2
DNA: TGCGCCAGCAGCTTGTATAGCGGGAGCTCCTACAATGAGCAGTTCTTC
CDR3: CASSLYSGSSYNEQFF

size: many
J: TRBJ2-1
length: 15
V: TRBV5-4
D: TRBD2
DNA: TGTGCCAGCAGCTTGATGGGACTAGCGGACAATGAGCAGTTCTTC
CDR3: CASSLMGLADNEQFF

size: once
J: TRBJ1-5
length: 15
V: TRBV27
D: -
DNA: TGTGCCAGCAGCGCGACCACAGGGCTCAATCAGCCCCAGCATTTT
CDR3: CASSATTGLNQPQHF

size: -
J: TRBJ1-2
length: 14
V: TRBV28
D: -
DNA: TGTGCCAGTATACAGAGGACGGATGGCTATGGCTACACCTTC
CDR3: CASIQRTDGYGYTF

size: many
J: TRBJ1-2
length: 13
V: TRBV18
D: -
DNA: TGTGCCAGCTCACCTATGACCGAGTATGGCTACACCTTC
CDR3: CASSPMTEYGYTF

size: -
J: TRBJ2-5
length: 17
V: TRBV18
D: -
DNA: TGTGCCAGCTCACCCCCTCCGGGCTCGTTGTCCGCGGAGACCCAGTACTTC
CDR3: CASSPPPGSLSAETQYF

size: -
J: TRBJ1-2
length: 15
V: TRBV28
D: TRBD1
DNA: TGTGCCAGCAGTTTCGCCGGGACAGGGGGCGATGGCTACACCTTC
CDR3: CASSFAGTGGDGYTF

size: -
J: TRBJ2-1
length: 14
V: TRBV5-1
D: TRBD2
DNA: TGCGCCAGCAGCTGGAGCGGGAGAGGTAATGAGCAGTTCTTC
CDR3: CASSWSGRGNEQFF